These 8 T cell receptor beta chains were all obtained from the same sample, sequenced in a study of Ad26.COV2.S vaccination and SARS-CoV-2 variants. Repertoires were generated with immunoSEQ multiplex PCR, while TCRdb's copy carries only in-frame clones and drops some. The data show hundreds of thousands of clones, about 90% seen once. As to treatment: around 19 received Ad26.COV2.S at low or high dose, single or two shots; 5 received placebo; per-sample allocation not given. All samples were drawn on day 63, counting from the first vaccine or placebo injection. The sequencing here drew on peripheral blood, taken in a trial of Ad26.COV2.S vaccine versus placebo. The receptors derive from a person aged 18 to 59 who received the Ad26.COV2.S COVID-19 vaccine or a placebo.

This CDR3 reads CASIMGGGLTEQYF. CDR3 nucleotide sequence: TGTGCCAGCATCATGGGGGGCGGCCTAACCGAGCAGTACTTC. The chain recombines TRBV3-1 (or the pseudogene TRBV3-2) with TRBJ2-7, with D possibly called TRBD1 or TRBD2 (6 bases each). The CDR3 contains 14 residues. With 7 bases removed from V and 6 bases from J, the gap between germline ends came to 19 bases. Per germline, CDR1 LGHDT and CDR2 YNNKEL (reference sequence).

V usage is TRBV20-1 and J usage is TRBJ2-3; D is unclear. CDR3 length: 10 amino acids. The germline V gene has CDR1 DFQATT and CDR2 SNEGSKA (reference sequence). V dropped 4 bases and J dropped 4 bases, with 3 bases sitting between them. This chain's CDR3 is CSANADTQYF. The CDR3 DNA reads TGCAGTGCTAACGCAGATACGCAGTATTTT.

The V gene is TRBV7-2, the J gene TRBJ2-2; D is perhaps TRBD1 (5 bases). Trimming pared 2 bases from V and 9 bases from J, leaving 13 bases between. Germline CDR1 SGHTA, CDR2 FQGNSA. The CDR3 runs 14 residues. The CDR3 loop reads CASSLIPQGRELFF. The CDR3 DNA sequence: TGTGCCAGCAGCTTAATTCCCCAGGGAAGGGAGCTGTTTTTT.

This chain links TRBV4-3 with TRBJ2-1, with 9 nucleotides matching TRBD2. Per the germline V gene, CDR1 is LGHNA and CDR2 is YSLEER. V lost 3 bases, J lost 3 bases, and 6 bases stayed unmatched. This CDR3 region has 16 residues. The CDR3 DNA is TGCGCCAGCAGCCACTCTAGCGGGGACTACTACAATGAGCAGTTCTTC. Amino acids: CASSHSSGDYYNEQFF.

The chain has TRBV27 and TRBJ2-7; D not certain. With 2 bases removed from V and 2 bases from J, the gap between germline ends came to 7 bases. This CDR3 region has 13 residues. Germline V CDR1 and CDR2: MNHEY, SMNVEV (reference sequence). The CDR3 loop is CASSLPPPYEQYF. CDR3 nucleotides: TGTGCCAGCAGTTTACCCCCCCCCTACGAGCAGTACTTC.

The chain links TRBV28 to TRBJ2-3, with a tentative D call TRBD2 (6 bases). Trimming removed 6 bases from V and 2 bases from J, with 15 bases in between. This CDR3 region has 15 residues. CDR1 is MDHEN and CDR2 is SYDVKM in the germline V gene. The CDR3 DNA reads as TGTGCCAGCAGGTTCGGGGGAACCCACACAGATACGCAGTATTTT. It specifies CASRFGGTHTDTQYF.

This clone came up once. This chain uses TRBV7-6 with TRBJ2-3; a possible D gene is TRBD1 (5 bases). The CDR3 loop spans 14 amino acids. Deletions cut 0 bases from V and 6 bases from J, with 10 bases between. Per the germline V gene, CDR1 is SGHVS and CDR2 is FNYEAQ. The CDR3 spells CASSLAPGPDTQYF. CDR3 coding DNA: TGTGCCAGCAGCTTAGCTCCAGGGCCCGATACGCAGTATTTT.

The CDR3 DNA follows: TGTGCCAGCAGCGTATCAGGGACCTACGAGCAGTACTTC. It codes for CASSVSGTYEQYF. V gene TRBV9 combines with J gene TRBJ2-7, with D perhaps matching TRBD1 (5 bases). Germline V gene lookup returns CDR1 SGDLS and CDR2 YYNGEE. The CDR3 loop spans 13 amino acids. Trimming shortened V by 1 base and J by 2 bases, and 7 bases separated the two germline ends. Complete variable domain (other parts from reference TRBV9 and TRBJ2-7): DSGVTQTPKHLITATGQRVTLRCSPRSGDLSVYWYQQSLDQGLQFLIQYYNGEERAKGNILERFSAQQFPDLHSELNLSSLELGDSALYFCASSVSGTYEQYFGPGTRLTVT.